This TCR beta chain comes out of a study of T cells in Graves' hyperthyroidism and ophthalmopathy. On the study more broadly: The blood sample was taken at first diagnosis, before treatment began.

This CDR3 is 15 amino acids long. V gave up 8 bases and J gave up 7 bases; unmatched junction bases: 7. CDR1 and CDR2 (germline): LNHDA, SQIVND (reference sequence). Reasons for excluding patients were uncontrolled infection, other autoimmune disease, pregnancy or lactation. Concerning this clonotype: A much larger clone differs by one base, so this may be a read error.

RNA transcripts gave rise to amplified TCR beta CDR3 regions. The HTBI set primed first-round TCR CDR3 RT-PCR. Via MiXCR, TCRdb re-called the multiplex PCR reads, giving one row per CDR3 protein. The sample contains fewer than 750,000 distinct CDR3 sequences, around 15% of which appear only once. The origin of this receptor is a woman aged 45-65 years with Graves' ophthalmopathy. The rearrangement links TRBV19 to TRBJ2-2; 13 bases fit TRBD2. The source material was blood. Here the CDR3 reads CASCRTSGSVGELFF. CDR3 coding DNA: TGTGCCAGTTGTAGGACTAGCGGGAGTGTCGGGGAGCTGTTTTTT.